The clone carrying this T cell receptor (beta chain) was detected only once. These data originate in a study of blood T cell repertoires in COVID-19. Study at large: Specimens from acute and convalescent COVID-19 originated in the United States, Italy and Spain. T cells, B-cell-depleted T cells, or PBMCs supplied cDNA or gDNA.

Authors' processing steps: Nucleated cell number was recorded as an estimate derived from reference gene primer amplification. Clones were sequenced by immunoSEQ multiplex PCR, and TCRdb holds only the in-frame ones, with some missing. D and trimming come from the DNA, and the V and J calls and clone size come from that table. The sample includes 84,000 or so clones, about 83% of them seen just once. This receptor was identified in a woman of 80 years or more with acute or convalescent COVID-19. The sequenced material came from peripheral blood.

The CDR3, as DNA: TGTGCCAGCAGTTACTTCGGGGTTGGCAATTCACCCCTCCACTTT. It is translated as CASSYFGVGNSPLHF. The chain combines TRBV6-5 with TRBJ1-6; D is unresolved. The V end lost 1 base, the J end lost 7 bases, and 11 bases lay between the germline ends. The CDR3 spans 15 residues. The germline V gene encodes CDR1 MNHEY and CDR2 SVGAGI.